This T cell receptor (beta chain) is drawn from a study of blood T cell repertoires in COVID-19. Across the study: Donors in the United States, Italy and Spain gave samples during acute or convalescent COVID-19. In each case, the material was cDNA or gDNA derived from T cells, B-cell-depleted T cells, or PBMCs.

As handled by the study authors: Nucleated cell counts were estimated from reference gene primer amplification. The table came from immunoSEQ multiplex PCR; TCRdb's copy has only in-frame clones and leaves some out. That table supplies the V and J calls and clone size; D and trimming were determined from the DNA. The sample comprises some 240,000 clones, around 80% of which are singletons, and around 7.3% rests with the top ten. This CDR3 is built from 14 residues. The V and J ends lost 0 bases and 4 bases respectively, with 8 bases between them. Germline V CDR1 and CDR2: SGHTA, FQGTGA. A few counts support this clone.

The sample taken for sequencing was peripheral blood. This rearrangement joins TRBV7-3 to TRBJ2-3; possibly TRBD1 for D (5 bases). This clonotype originated in a woman aged 70-85 years with acute or convalescent COVID-19. This CDR3 is CASSLTRAPDTQYF. For the CDR3, the DNA is TGTGCCAGCAGCTTAACCAGGGCCCCAGATACGCAGTATTTT. The full variable domain, with the rest looked up from reference TRBV7-3 and TRBJ2-3, is GAGVSQTPSNKVTEKGKYVELRCDPISGHTALYWYRQSLGQGPEFLIYFQGTGAADDSGLPNDRFFAVRPEGSVSTLKIQRTERGDSAVYLCASSLTRAPDTQYFGPGTRLTVL.